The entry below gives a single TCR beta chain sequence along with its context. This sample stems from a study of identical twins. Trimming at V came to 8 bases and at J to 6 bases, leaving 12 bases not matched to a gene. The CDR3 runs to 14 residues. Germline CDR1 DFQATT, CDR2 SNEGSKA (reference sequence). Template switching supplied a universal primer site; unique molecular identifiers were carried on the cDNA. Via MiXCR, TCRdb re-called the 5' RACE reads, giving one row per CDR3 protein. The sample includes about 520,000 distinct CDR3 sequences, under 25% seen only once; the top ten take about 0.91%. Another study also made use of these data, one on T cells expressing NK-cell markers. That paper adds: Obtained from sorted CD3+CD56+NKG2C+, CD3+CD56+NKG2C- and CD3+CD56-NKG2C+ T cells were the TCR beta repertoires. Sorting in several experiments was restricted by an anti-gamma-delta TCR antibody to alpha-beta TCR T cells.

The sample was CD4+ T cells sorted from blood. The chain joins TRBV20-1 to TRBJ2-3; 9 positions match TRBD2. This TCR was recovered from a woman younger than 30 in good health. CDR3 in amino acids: CSIIGSGSGDTQYF. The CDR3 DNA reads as TGCAGTATCATTGGTAGCGGGAGTGGGGATACGCAGTATTTT.